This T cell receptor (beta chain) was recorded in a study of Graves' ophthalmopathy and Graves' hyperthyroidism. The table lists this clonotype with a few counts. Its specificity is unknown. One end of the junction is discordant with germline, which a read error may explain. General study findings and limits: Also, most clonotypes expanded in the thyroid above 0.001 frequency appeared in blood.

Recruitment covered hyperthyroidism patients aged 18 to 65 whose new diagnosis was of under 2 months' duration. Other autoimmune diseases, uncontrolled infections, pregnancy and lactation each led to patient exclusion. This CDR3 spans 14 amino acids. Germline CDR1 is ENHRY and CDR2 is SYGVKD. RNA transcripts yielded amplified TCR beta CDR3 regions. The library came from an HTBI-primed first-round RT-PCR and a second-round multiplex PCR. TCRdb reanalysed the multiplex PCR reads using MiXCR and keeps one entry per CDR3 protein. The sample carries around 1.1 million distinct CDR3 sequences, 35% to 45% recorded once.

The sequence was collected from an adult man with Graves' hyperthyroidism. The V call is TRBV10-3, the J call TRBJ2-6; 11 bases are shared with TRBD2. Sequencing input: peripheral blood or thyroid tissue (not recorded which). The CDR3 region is CASRALAGDNVLTF. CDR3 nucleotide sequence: TGTGCCAGCAGGGCACTAGCGGGGGACAACGTCCTGACTTTC.